The rows below give T cell receptor beta chains drawn from one sample of a study of blood T cell repertoires in COVID-19. The repertoire was sequenced with immunoSEQ multiplex PCR; TCRdb's copy has only in-frame clones and lacks some. The sample contains approximately 190,000 clones, 65% to 85% of which appear only once. Sequenced material: peripheral blood. The receptors here all came from a woman under 40 with acute or convalescent COVID-19. Both conserved end residues are part of each CDR3. The D gene is left open where the match is weak. Clone sizes are given selectively: once, few, many, or a class where the clone is expanded.

D gene,V gene,clone size,J gene,CDR3 DNA,CDR3 protein
TRBD1,TRBV28,NA,TRBJ2-2,TGTGCCAGCGAGACAGGGGGTCACACCGGGGAGCTGTTTTTT,CASETGGHTGELFF
TRBD2,TRBV4-2,NA,TRBJ2-1,TGTGCCAGCAGCCAAGATCCCTTCGTTCTAGCGGGGGGGAACAATGAGCAGTTCTTC,CASSQDPFVLAGGNNEQFF
NA,TRBV7-8,NA,TRBJ2-7,TGTGCCAGCAGCCCACAGGGAAGGTCCAGCTCCTACGAGCAGTACTTC,CASSPQGRSSSYEQYF
TRBD2,TRBV30,NA,TRBJ2-7,TGTGCCTGGAGAACTAGCGGGAGGGCAAGGCACGAGCAGTACTTC,CAWRTSGRARHEQYF
TRBD1,TRBV19,few,TRBJ2-5,TGTGCCAGTAAGGACAGGGCGGAGACCCAGTACTTC,CASKDRAETQYF
TRBD2,TRBV4-3,NA,TRBJ2-2,TGCGCCAGCAGCAGGACTAGCGGGAGGGCCGTCGGGGAGCTGTTTTTT,CASSRTSGRAVGELFF
TRBD1,TRBV6-1,NA,TRBJ1-3,TGTGCCAGCAGTGTCGCGGCAGGGACAGGGAGCTCTGGAAACACCATATATTTT,CASSVAAGTGSSGNTIYF
TRBD2,TRBV7-9,NA,TRBJ2-1,TGTGCCAGCAGCTTATCTAGCGGGAGGGCCCGAAATGAGCAGTTCTTC,CASSLSSGRARNEQFF
NA,TRBV28,NA,TRBJ1-4,TGTGCCAGCAGATCGGGGGGGGCTAATGAAAAACTGTTTTTT,CASRSGGANEKLFF
TRBD2,TRBV5-4,NA,TRBJ2-5,TGTGCCAGCAGATGGGGACTAGCGGAAGAGACCCAGTACTTC,CASRWGLAEETQYF
NA,TRBV7-2,NA,TRBJ1-5,TGTGCCAGCAGCTTACGATCGAGTAATCTTCAGCCCCAGCATTTT,CASSLRSSNLQPQHF
NA,TRBV6-6,NA,TRBJ2-7,TGTGCCAGCACGTTTCAGGGGACATCATACGAGCAGTACTTC,CASTFQGTSYEQYF
NA,TRBV18,NA,TRBJ1-2,TGTGCCAGCTCACCCTCCCGACAGGTCCTTAACTATGGCTACACCTTC,CASSPSRQVLNYGYTF
NA,TRBV5-1,few,TRBJ1-1,TGCGCCAGCAGCTTGGCGACAAGGATGAACACTGAAGCTTTCTTT,CASSLATRMNTEAFF
TRBD1,TRBV11-2,NA,TRBJ2-2,TGTGCCAGCAGCTTAAATGTCAGGGGGCAAGACGGGGAGCTGTTTTTT,CASSLNVRGQDGELFF
TRBD2,TRBV11-2,NA,TRBJ2-2,TGTGCCAGCAGCAAGACTAGCGGGGGCCCCAACACCGGGGAGCTGTTTTTT,CASSKTSGGPNTGELFF
TRBD2,TRBV11-2,NA,TRBJ2-1,TGTGCCAGCAGCTCCCAGGCTAGCGGGTCCTACAATGAGCAGTTCTTC,CASSSQASGSYNEQFF
NA,TRBV5-4,NA,TRBJ2-2,TGTGCCAGCAGCTCAGGGATAACCGACCGTCCCGGGGAGCTGTTTTTT,CASSSGITDRPGELFF
NA,TRBV28,NA,TRBJ1-2,TGTGCCAGCAGTTTATTCCCCCTCAGAGGGGGCTACACCTTC,CASSLFPLRGGYTF
NA,TRBV6-2/TRBV6-3,NA,TRBJ1-1,TGTGCCAGCAGTTACTTCGGAGCGGGTGAAGCTTTCTTT,CASSYFGAGEAFF
TRBD1,TRBV28,NA,TRBJ1-2,TGTGCCAGCAGTTCTCAGGGGGGCTATGGCTACACCTTC,CASSSQGGYGYTF
TRBD1,TRBV5-1,once,TRBJ1-5,TGCGCCAGCAGCTGGACGACAGGGCAGGGCCAGCCCCAGCATTTT,CASSWTTGQGQPQHF